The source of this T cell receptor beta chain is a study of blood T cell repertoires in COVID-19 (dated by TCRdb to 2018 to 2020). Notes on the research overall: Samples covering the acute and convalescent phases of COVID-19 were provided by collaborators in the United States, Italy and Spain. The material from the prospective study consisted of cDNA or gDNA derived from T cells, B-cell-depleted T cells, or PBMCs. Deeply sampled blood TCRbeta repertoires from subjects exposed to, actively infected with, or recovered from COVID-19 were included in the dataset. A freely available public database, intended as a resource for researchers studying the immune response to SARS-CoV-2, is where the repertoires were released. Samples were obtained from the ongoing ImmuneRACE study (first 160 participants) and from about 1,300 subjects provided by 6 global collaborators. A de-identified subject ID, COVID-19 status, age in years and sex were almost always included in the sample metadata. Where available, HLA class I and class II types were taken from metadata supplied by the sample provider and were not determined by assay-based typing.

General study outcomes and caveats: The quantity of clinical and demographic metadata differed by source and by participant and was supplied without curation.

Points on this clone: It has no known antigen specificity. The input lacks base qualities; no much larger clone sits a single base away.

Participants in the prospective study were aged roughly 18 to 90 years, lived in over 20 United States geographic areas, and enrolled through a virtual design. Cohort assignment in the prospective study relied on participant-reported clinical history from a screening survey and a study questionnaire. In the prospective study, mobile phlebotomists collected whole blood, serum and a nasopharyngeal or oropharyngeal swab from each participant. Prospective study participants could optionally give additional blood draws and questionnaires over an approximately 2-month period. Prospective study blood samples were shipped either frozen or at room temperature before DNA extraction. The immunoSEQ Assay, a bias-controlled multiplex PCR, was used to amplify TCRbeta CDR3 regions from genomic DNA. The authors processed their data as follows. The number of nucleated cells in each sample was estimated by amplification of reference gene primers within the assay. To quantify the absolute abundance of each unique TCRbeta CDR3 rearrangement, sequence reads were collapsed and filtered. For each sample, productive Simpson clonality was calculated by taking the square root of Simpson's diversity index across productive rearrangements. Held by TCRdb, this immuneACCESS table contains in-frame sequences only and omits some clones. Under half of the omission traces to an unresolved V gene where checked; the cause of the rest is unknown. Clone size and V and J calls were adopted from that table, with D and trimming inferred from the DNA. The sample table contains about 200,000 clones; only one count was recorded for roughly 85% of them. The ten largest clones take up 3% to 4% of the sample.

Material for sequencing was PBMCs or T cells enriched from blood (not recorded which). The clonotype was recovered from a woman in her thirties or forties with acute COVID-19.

At the DNA level, the sequence is TGTGCCAGCAGCGGTAGGGGGTCTAGGTCCTACGAGCAGTACTTC. Its protein is CASSGRGSRSYEQYF. The receptor chain draws on TRBV3-1 (or the pseudogene TRBV3-2) and TRBJ2-7; tentative D gene TRBD1, with 6 bases matching. Looking up the germline V gene (reference sequence) yields CDR1 LGHDT and CDR2 YNNKEL. V lost 5 bases and J lost 1 base; the stretch between them is 15 bases long. From the cysteine through the phenylalanine, the CDR3 covers 15 amino acids. The kept DNA is CDR3 alone, 45 bases in frame from the first base.